This passage covers 25 T cell receptor beta chains from one sample sequenced in a study of molecular identifiers for immune sequencing clone quantification. Using its own MiXCR run on the PCR reads, TCRdb lists one record per CDR3 protein. The sample contains approximately 630,000 distinct CDR3 sequences, 25% of which appear only once. Sequences were obtained from naive CD8+ T cells from blood, with Jurkat cell RNA spiked in. The sample's subset: FACS-sorted CD8+CD4-CCR7+CD45RA+ naive T cells. The receptors shown here come from a human donor in good health. Some libraries in this study had Jurkat cell RNA spiked in.

The sample holds many counts of this clonotype. The genes are TRBV5-1 and TRBJ2-3; 9 positions match TRBD2. CDR3 length equals 18 residues. CDR1 is SGHRS and CDR2 is YFSETQ in the germline V gene. The V gene end was trimmed by 4 bases and the J gene end by 2 bases; junction bases not matched to a gene: 14. CDR3 amino acids: CASSVKVSGRLFTDTQYF. CDR3 DNA: TGCGCCAGCAGCGTCAAAGTGAGCGGGAGGCTGTTCACAGATACGCAGTATTTT. The full variable domain, rest sourced from reference TRBV5-1 and TRBJ2-3, is KAGVTQTPRYLIKTRGQQVTLSCSPISGHRSVSWYQQTPGQGLQFLFEYFSETQRNKGNFPGRFSGRQFSNSRSEMNVSTLELGDSALYLCASSVKVSGRLFTDTQYFGPGTRLTVL.

The V call is TRBV25-1, the J call TRBJ2-7; D may be TRBD2 (5 bases). The germline gives CDR1 MGHDK, CDR2 SYGVNS. The CDR3 contains 12 residues. V was cut by 6 bases and J by 4 bases, with 10 bases left in between. CDR3 DNA sequence: TGTGCCAGCAGCGGGGAAATTTACGAGCAGTACTTC. It is translated as CASSGEIYEQYF.

This clonotype was counted ten times or more. DNA of the CDR3: TGTGCCAGCAGCCCTCCTACCTGGAACACTGAAGCTTTCTTT. This sequence encodes CASSPPTWNTEAFF. The rearrangement links TRBV28 to TRBJ1-1; D gene ambiguous. Trimming removed 6 bases from V and 1 base from J, with 12 bases in between. CDR3 length equals 14 residues. Per the germline V gene, CDR1 is MDHEN and CDR2 is SYDVKM.

The chain has TRBV6-5 and TRBJ2-5, with a possible D match to TRBD2 (7 bases). CDR1 MNHEY and CDR2 SVGAGI come from the germline V gene. The germline V and J ends were trimmed by 7 bases and 6 bases, with 21 bases remaining between them. The CDR3 is 15 residues long. This CDR3 is CASTKARGGQKTQYF. The CDR3 coding sequence is TGTGCCAGCACCAAGGCCAGGGGAGGGCAAAAGACCCAGTACTTC.

This clonotype has a count of ten or more. The V call is TRBV7-9, the J call TRBJ2-2, with a possible D match to TRBD2 (6 bases). The germline CDR1 and CDR2 sequences are SEHNR and FQNEAQ (reference sequence). There are 15 residues in the CDR3. Between the trimmed V and J ends, which lost 5 bases and 2 bases, there was a span of 12 bases. CDR3 nucleotides: TGTGCCAGCAGCCCTCCCGGGGGAAACACCGGGGAGCTGTTTTTT. It yields the protein CASSPPGGNTGELFF. The whole variable domain, filled in from reference TRBV7-9 and TRBJ2-2, reads DTGVSQNPRHKITKRGQNVTFRCDPISEHNRLYWYRQTLGQGPEFLTYFQNEAQLEKSRLLSDRFSAERPKGSFSTLEIQRTEQGDSAMYLCASSPPGGNTGELFFGEGSRLTVL.

A word on this clonotype: A read error may explain this, as a much larger clone is one base away. This chain joins TRBV12-3 or TRBV12-4 and TRBJ1-2, with 12 bases identical to TRBD1. The CDR3 extends over 17 amino acids. As DNA, the CDR3 is TGTGCCAGCAGTTCCGGGACAGGGGGCGAGGGTAACTATGGCTACTCCTTC. This encodes CASSSGTGGEGNYGYSF.

A word on this clonotype: A much larger clone lies a single base off, so this may be a read error. This chain uses TRBV2 with TRBJ2-3; the D gene is possibly TRBD2 (6 bases). This CDR3 has 15 amino acids. The V gene's germline CDR1 is SNHLY and CDR2 FYNNEI. CDR3 protein: CASLPGVTSTDMQYF. The CDR3 DNA follows: TGTGCCAGCCTCCCGGGGGTAACTAGCACAGATATGCAGTATTTT. Using reference TRBV2 and TRBJ2-3 for the parts outside the CDR3, the full variable domain is EPEVTQTPSHQVTQMGQEVILRCVPISNHLYFYWYRQILGQKVEFLVSFYNNEISEKSEIFDDQFSVERPDGSNFTLKIRSTKLEDSAMYFCASLPGVTSTDMQYFGPGTRLTVL.

Comment on this clonotype: A much larger clone differs from this one at a single base, so this may be a read error. This chain links TRBV29-1 with TRBJ1-2; 8 bases map to TRBD1. The germline CDR1 and CDR2 sequences are SQVTM and ANQGSEA. V trimming: 1 base; J trimming: 3 bases; junction bases outside the gene matches: 10. The CDR3 has 16 amino acids. The chain's CDR3 is CSVEGPRDRRDYGYTF. CDR3 DNA sequence: TGCAGCGTTGAAGGGCCCCGGGACAGGAGAGACTATGGCTACACCTTC.

Concerning this clonotype: A read error is possible here, since a much larger clone lies one base away. No conserved phenylalanine or tryptophan is present at the end of the CDR3, so a read error is the likely explanation. The CDR3 DNA sequence: TGTGCCAGCAGTCCAGGGTTGGTGGCTGAAGCTTTCCTT. It is translated as CASSPGLVAEAFL. The rearrangement links TRBV2 to TRBJ1-1; tentatively, D is TRBD1 (5 bases). The CDR3 covers 13 residues. V lost 5 bases and J 6 bases, leaving 13 bases between the germline ends. Germline CDR1 reads SNHLY; CDR2 reads FYNNEI.

The sample holds many counts of this clonotype. V usage is TRBV7-9 and J usage is TRBJ1-1, with D hard to call. CDR3 length: 18 amino acids. Germline-derived CDR1 and CDR2 are SEHNR and FQNEAQ (reference sequence). Trimming took 0 bases from V and 1 from J, leaving 18 bases between them. CDR3 DNA: TGTGCCAGCAGCTTAGCGGGTCACGGGCATTCGCCGAACACTGAAGCTTTCTTT. This translates into CASSLAGHGHSPNTEAFF. Combining the CDR3 with reference TRBV7-9 and TRBJ1-1 gives the whole variable domain DTGVSQNPRHKITKRGQNVTFRCDPISEHNRLYWYRQTLGQGPEFLTYFQNEAQLEKSRLLSDRFSAERPKGSFSTLEIQRTEQGDSAMYLCASSLAGHGHSPNTEAFFGQGTRLTVV.

This clonotype occurred many times. The rearrangement uses TRBV29-1 and TRBJ2-1; D might be TRBD1 (7 bases). This CDR3 is 13 amino acids long. The germline V and J ends were trimmed by 6 bases and 9 bases, with 18 bases remaining between them. CDR1 and CDR2 from the germline V gene are SQVTM and ANQGSEA. CDR3: CSVGGQGDGEQFF. CDR3 bases: TGCAGCGTCGGAGGGCAGGGGGACGGTGAGCAGTTCTTC.

This clonotype was seen many times. The rearrangement joins TRBV3-1 to TRBJ2-5; D not resolved. With 4 bases removed from V and 4 bases from J, the gap between germline ends came to 7 bases. The V gene's germline CDR1 is LGHDT and CDR2 YNNKEL (reference sequence). This CDR3 has 12 amino acids. CDR3 in amino acids: CASSPYSETQYF. CDR3 coding DNA: TGTGCCAGCAGCCCGTATTCAGAGACCCAGTACTTC.

There are a few counts of this clonotype. The V call is TRBV30, the J call TRBJ2-2; D ambiguous. The CDR3 runs 14 residues. Looked up from germline, CDR1 is GTSNPN and CDR2 is SVGIG (reference sequence). V dropped 3 bases and J dropped 0 bases, with 8 bases sitting between them. The CDR3 DNA sequence: TGTGCCTGGAGCCGGAGCGCGAACACCGGGGAGCTGTTTTTT. Its translation: CAWSRSANTGELFF.

This clonotype occurred a few times. This chain uses TRBV20-1 with TRBJ2-7; 12 bases map to TRBD2. V trimming: 0 bases; J trimming: 3 bases; junction bases outside the gene matches: 6. CDR3 length equals 16 residues. Germline V gene lookup returns CDR1 DFQATT and CDR2 SNEGSKA (reference sequence). The CDR3 region is CSARDGLAGPLYEQYF. In nucleotides, the CDR3 is TGCAGTGCTAGAGATGGACTAGCGGGACCCCTCTACGAGCAGTACTTC.

As to this clonotype: A much bigger clone sits one base away, suggesting this may be a read error. The chain carries TRBV5-6 and TRBJ1-5, with a weak D call TRBD1 (6 bases). This CDR3 contains 16 residues. CDR1 SGHDT and CDR2 YYEEEE come from the germline V gene. The CDR3: CASSLARGASNQPQQF. CDR3 sequence (DNA): TGTGCCAGCAGCTTGGCCAGGGGCGCAAGCAATCAGCCCCAGCAATTT.

In its sample, this clonotype was seen many times. The chain links TRBV7-8 to TRBJ1-1; D gene unclear. Deletions cut 4 bases from V and 1 base from J, with 16 bases between. CDR3 length: 16 residues. CDR1 is SGHVS, CDR2 FQNEAQ, per germline. CDR3 nucleotide sequence: TGTGCCAGCAGCTCCGCGCAATTTTGGGGGAACACTGAAGCTTTCTTT. The encoded protein is CASSSAQFWGNTEAFF.

This clonotype was detected a few times. V and J are TRBV29-1 and TRBJ2-7; tentative D call: TRBD2 (6 bases). V was pared by 7 bases and J by 3 bases, with 13 bases between. CDR1 SQVTM and CDR2 ANQGSEA come from the germline V gene. The CDR3 is 12 residues long. Here the CDR3 reads CSARLVSYEQYF. CDR3 in DNA: TGCAGCGCAAGACTAGTGAGCTACGAGCAGTACTTC.

This clonotype occurred a few times. The chain has TRBV7-8 and TRBJ1-5, with D possibly TRBD1 on 5 matching bases. Germline V gene data show CDR1 as SGHVS and CDR2 as FQNEAQ. The CDR3 has 15 amino acids. V was trimmed by 4 bases and J by 0 bases, leaving 10 bases between them. CDR3 sequence (DNA): TGTGCCAGCAGCTCGACAGCCTATAGCAATCAGCCCCAGCATTTT. This gives the protein CASSSTAYSNQPQHF.

A word on this clonotype: A much larger clonotype is one base distant, so this may be a read error. The conserved final phenylalanine or tryptophan is absent from the CDR3, which likely points to a read error. The V gene is TRBV6-6, the J gene TRBJ2-7, with 7 bases identical to TRBD1. This CDR3 is 13 amino acids long. Unmatched junction bases numbered 5, after V lost 2 bases and J lost 7 bases. Germline V gene lookup returns CDR1 MNHNY and CDR2 SVGAGI (reference sequence). The CDR3 loop is CASSYEGAREQYI. CDR3 coding DNA: TGTGCCAGCAGTTACGAGGGGGCAAGGGAGCAGTACATC.

This clonotype showed up many times. The junction shows a germline mismatch at one end, possibly a read error. The chain carries TRBV27 and TRBJ2-7; TRBD1 matches at 7 bases. The CDR3 extends over 13 amino acids. Germline lookup yields CDR1 MNHEY and CDR2 SMNVEV (reference sequence). The CDR3: CASSLSTGYEQYF. The CDR3, as DNA: TGCGCCAGCAGCTTGTCGACAGGGTACGAGCAGTACTTC.

This CDR3 is CASSLLGPPDQETQYF. For the CDR3, the DNA is TGTGCCAGCAGTTTACTGGGCCCTCCCGACCAAGAGACCCAGTACTTC. The chain carries TRBV27 and TRBJ2-5; D remains ambiguous. Germline V lookup: CDR1 MNHEY, CDR2 SMNVEV (reference sequence). Trimming took 2 bases from V and 0 from J, leaving 13 bases between them. The CDR3 is made up of 16 amino acids.

This rearrangement joins TRBV14 to TRBJ2-1; 7 positions match TRBD2. CDR3 size: 17 residues. The germline gives CDR1 SGHDN, CDR2 FVKESK. Trimming took 3 bases from V and 2 from J; bases not matched to a gene: 10. The CDR3 is CASSQSPQRGPYNEQFF. The CDR3 DNA sequence: TGTGCCAGCAGCCAGAGCCCTCAGCGGGGACCCTACAATGAGCAGTTCTTC.

This clonotype was counted ten times or more. The V and J genes are TRBV19 and TRBJ2-3; D perhaps matches TRBD2 (5 bases). The CDR3 loop spans 13 amino acids. Trimming pared 7 bases from V and 3 bases from J, leaving 11 bases between. Per the germline V gene, CDR1 is LNHDA and CDR2 is SQIVND (reference sequence). The DNA of the CDR3 is TGTGCCAGTACCCTATCGGGGACAGATACGCAGTATTTT. Residues: CASTLSGTDTQYF.

This clonotype was counted a single time. A far larger clone is just one base off, so this is likely a read error. This likely comes from a read error, as the CDR3 has no conserved phenylalanine or tryptophan at its end. The chain couples TRBV27 to TRBJ2-7; TRBD1 aligns across 7 bases. The CDR3 spans 13 residues. The germline CDR1 and CDR2 sequences are MNHEY and SMNVEV (reference sequence). V shed 3 bases, J shed 1 base, and the junction held 0 bases outside the gene matches. The DNA of the CDR3 is TGTGCCAGCAGTTTGACAGGGTCCTACGAGCAGTACTCC. This sequence encodes CASSLTGSYEQYS.

This clonotype was seen repeatedly, ten times or more. The chain carries TRBV12-3 or TRBV12-4 and TRBJ2-3, with 7 bases matching TRBD2. J gave up 2 bases and V 4 bases, and 3 bases lay outside the gene matches. The length of the CDR3 is 14 residues. CDR3 in DNA: TGTGCCAGCAGTTCGGGACTACTCACAGATACGCAGTATTTT. The encoded protein is CASSSGLLTDTQYF.